This is a list of T cell receptor beta chains from one sample in a study of blood T cell repertoires in COVID-19. The assay was immunoSEQ multiplex PCR, and TCRdb's table has in-frame clones only and misses some. Of a few hundred thousand clones listed, roughly nine tenths were seen once; the top ten hold less than 6%. Sample: PBMCs or T cells enriched from blood (not recorded which). These receptor sequences come from a woman aged 30 to 39 who had recovered from COVID-19. Each CDR3 is given with its conserved first and last residue. D genes are given only for firm matches. For some rows the clone size is stated as once, few or many, or as a class when expanded; others skip it.

j_call v_call d_call clone_size cdr3_length cdr3_nt cdr3_aa
TRBJ1-5 TRBV30 . . 15 TGTGCCTGGAGTCCACAGGGCCTAGGCAATCAGCCCCAGCATTTT CAWSPQGLGNQPQHF
TRBJ2-5 TRBV11-2 . . 15 TGTGCCAGCACCCAACGGGACTTCGGAATAGAGACCCAGTACTTC CASTQRDFGIETQYF
TRBJ2-1 TRBV11-3 . . 13 TGTGCCAGCAGCTTATCTCGGGTCAATGAGCAGTTCTTC CASSLSRVNEQFF
TRBJ1-2 TRBV6-5 TRBD1 . 15 TGTGCCAGCTTGCCAGGGGGCCCCTCCGGGTATGGCTACACCTTC CASLPGGPSGYGYTF
TRBJ2-1 TRBV18 TRBD2 . 19 TGTGCCAGCTCCCCGATCGGAGCGGGGGCCTTTATATCCTACAATGAGCAGTTCTTC CASSPIGAGAFISYNEQFF
TRBJ1-2 TRBV9 TRBD1 . 15 TGTGCCAGCAGTAACCGGCCCGGGACAGGGTATGGCTACACCTTC CASSNRPGTGYGYTF
TRBJ1-2 TRBV30 . . 13 TGTGCCTGGAGCCCTTTCGACCGACTTGGCTACACCTTC CAWSPFDRLGYTF
TRBJ2-6 TRBV7-2 TRBD2 . 18 TGTGCCAGCAGCTTAATGGGGGGACTAATTTCTGGGGCCAACGTCCTGACTTTC CASSLMGGLISGANVLTF
TRBJ2-2 TRBV10-3 TRBD1 . 16 TGTGCCATCAGTGACTCGCAGGGGGCCAACACCGGGGAGCTGTTTTTT CAISDSQGANTGELFF
TRBJ1-3 TRBV6-1 TRBD1 . 15 TGTGCCAGCAGTGAACAGGGGGTATCTGGAAACACCATATATTTT CASSEQGVSGNTIYF
TRBJ1-4 TRBV7-2 . once 15 TGTGCCAGCAGCTTAGTTCGCCAGGGTGGGGAAAAACTGTTTTTT CASSLVRQGGEKLFF
TRBJ2-7 TRBV6-5 TRBD1 . 14 TGTGCCAGCACCACGGACAGGGCCCTCTACGAGCAGTACTTC CASTTDRALYEQYF
TRBJ1-6 TRBV21-1 . . 17 TGTGCCAGGGAGGGAGACAGGGGGCACTCCTATAATTCACCCCTCCACTTT CAREGDRGHSYNSPLHF
TRBJ1-1 TRBV7-2 TRBD1 . 14 TGTGCCAGCAGCTCCAGACAGGGGGCCACCGGGGCTTTCTTT CASSSRQGATGAFF
TRBJ1-2 TRBV5-4 TRBD1 . 16 TGTGCCAGCAGCTTACCGGGACAGGGAATGTGGGATGGCTACACCTTC CASSLPGQGMWDGYTF
TRBJ1-1 TRBV7-2 . . 14 TGTGCCAGCAGTGTGAGGGTTTTGAACACTGAAGCTTTCTTT CASSVRVLNTEAFF
TRBJ1-1 TRBV30 . . 12 TGTGCCCGAAAGGGGGGGGACACTGAAGCTTTCTTT CARKGGDTEAFF
TRBJ1-2 TRBV3-1/TRBV3-2 . once 14 TGTGCCAGCAGCCACGAGACAGGCAACTATGGCTACACCTTC CASSHETGNYGYTF
TRBJ2-7 TRBV25-1 TRBD1 . 14 TGTGCCAGCAGTGAAGGACAGGGGACCCCGGTGCGGTACTTC CASSEGQGTPVRYF
TRBJ2-5 TRBV7-9 TRBD1 . 14 TGTGCCAGGTCGATAGGGGGCGGCCAAGAGACCCAGTACTTC CARSIGGGQETQYF
TRBJ1-3 TRBV9 . . 16 TGTGCCAGCAGCGTAGAAGTGGGCAGGGCTGGAAACACCATATATTTT CASSVEVGRAGNTIYF
TRBJ2-6 TRBV3-1/TRBV3-2 TRBD2 . 15 TGTGCCAGCAGCCAAGACGGGGGGGCAACCAACGTCCTGACTTTC CASSQDGGATNVLTF
TRBJ2-2 TRBV27 TRBD2 . 17 TGTGCCAGCAGGAGGACTAGCGGGGGGGCGAACACCGGGGAGCTGTTTTTT CASRRTSGGANTGELFF
TRBJ2-1 TRBV29-1 . . 13 TGCAGCGTTGACCCTAGCAGGGGAAATGAGCAGTTCTTC CSVDPSRGNEQFF
TRBJ1-4 TRBV29-1 TRBD1 . 14 TGCAGCGCGGGGGGACAGGGGGCTAATGAAAAACTGTTTTTT CSAGGQGANEKLFF
TRBJ1-6 TRBV6-5 . few 15 TGTGCCAGCAGAGTACGGGACAATTATAATTCACCCCTCCACTTT CASRVRDNYNSPLHF
TRBJ2-2 TRBV5-4 TRBD1 once 15 TGTGCCAGCAGCTTCGGGGACAGGGTTGTCGGGGAGCTGTTTTTT CASSFGDRVVGELFF
TRBJ1-5 TRBV4-3 . few 15 TGCGCCAGCAGCCAAGATCACGGGGAAAATCAGCCCCAGCATTTT CASSQDHGENQPQHF
TRBJ2-1 TRBV3-1/TRBV3-2 TRBD2 . 16 TGTGCCAGCAGCCCCGGACTAGCGGCCACCTACAATGAGCAGTTCTTC CASSPGLAATYNEQFF
TRBJ1-3 TRBV10-3 . . 16 TGTGCCATCAGTGAGTCGGGGCCGTTCTCTGGAAACACCATATATTTT CAISESGPFSGNTIYF
TRBJ2-1 TRBV5-1 TRBD1 . 18 TGCGCCAGCAGCTTACGACTTACAGGGGCGAGCTCCTACAATGAGCAGTTCTTC CASSLRLTGASSYNEQFF
TRBJ1-2 TRBV18 . . 14 TGTGCCAGCTCACCACCGGTCCAGGGCGGCGGCTACACCTTC CASSPPVQGGGYTF
TRBJ1-4 TRBV5-8 . . 14 TGTGCCAGCAGCTCGCAGGGCCATAATGAAAAACTGTTTTTT CASSSQGHNEKLFF
TRBJ2-7 TRBV15 . once 14 TGTGCCACCAGCAGAGGTTATTTCGGCTACGAGCAGTACTTC CATSRGYFGYEQYF
TRBJ1-1 TRBV15 . few 14 TGTGCCACCAGCAGAGATACGGGGGGCACTGAAGCTTTCTTT CATSRDTGGTEAFF
TRBJ1-1 TRBV19 TRBD1 few 14 TGTGCCAGTAGTATAAGCAGGGGGTACACTGAAGCTTTCTTT CASSISRGYTEAFF
TRBJ1-4 TRBV5-6 TRBD1 . 14 TGTGCCAGCAGCTACCGGGACAGGGGGCCGAAACTGTTTTTT CASSYRDRGPKLFF
TRBJ1-5 TRBV6-1 . . 14 TGTGCCAGCAGTGAATCCGGTTTCGGTCAGCCCCAGCATTTT CASSESGFGQPQHF
TRBJ1-2 TRBV5-1 TRBD1 . 13 TGCGCCAGCAGCGTGACAGGGGTCTATGGCTACACCTTC CASSVTGVYGYTF
TRBJ2-2 TRBV27 TRBD1 medium-sized 14 TGTGCCAGCCGGGCCCAGGGGGTATCCGGGGAGCTGTTTTTT CASRAQGVSGELFF
TRBJ1-5 TRBV4-3 . few 17 TGCGCCAGCAGCCAAGATCGGGCCCCAGGGAGCAATCAGCCCCAGCATTTT CASSQDRAPGSNQPQHF
TRBJ2-7 TRBV27 TRBD2 . 14 TGTGCCAGCAGTTCCAGCGGGGGGGCCGGCGAGCAGTACTTC CASSSSGGAGEQYF
TRBJ1-1 TRBV6-5 . . 14 TGTGCCAGCAGAGTCGGGATGAGCCCAGGAGAAGCTTTCTTT CASRVGMSPGEAFF
TRBJ2-1 TRBV6-1 TRBD1 . 16 TGTGCCAGCAGTGACCACAGGGGGCTTTCCTACAATGAGCAGTTCTTC CASSDHRGLSYNEQFF
TRBJ2-7 TRBV7-2 . . 14 TGTGCCAGCAGCCCTCAGGGTTTTGCCTACGAGCAGTACTTC CASSPQGFAYEQYF
TRBJ2-7 TRBV3-1/TRBV3-2 . . 14 TGTGCCAGCAGCCAACACCGGACTGGTTACGAGCAGTACTTC CASSQHRTGYEQYF
TRBJ1-2 TRBV15 TRBD1 once 16 TGTGCCACCAGTCGAGACAGGGGGCTCTCTAACTATGGCTACACCTTC CATSRDRGLSNYGYTF
TRBJ2-6 TRBV6-2/TRBV6-3 TRBD1 . 16 TGTGCCAGCAGCCCTAACAGGGGGCTTGGGGCCAACGTCCTGACTTTC CASSPNRGLGANVLTF
TRBJ1-4 TRBV5-1 . . 15 TGCGCCAGCAGCACCGCAGGGGCGACTAATGAAAAACTGTTTTTT CASSTAGATNEKLFF
TRBJ2-7 TRBV29-1 TRBD1 many 15 TGCAGCGTTGAAGGAAGGGGACAGGGGTACTACGAGCAGTACTTC CSVEGRGQGYYEQYF
TRBJ1-1 TRBV9 . . 13 TGTGCCAGCAGCCCCGGGTCCGGGGCTGAAGCTTTCTTT CASSPGSGAEAFF
TRBJ2-5 TRBV5-4 TRBD2 . 17 TGTGCCAGCAGCTTGTGGTTACTAGCGGGGGGGCCCAAGACCCAGTACTTC CASSLWLLAGGPKTQYF
TRBJ1-2 TRBV5-5 . . 12 TGTGCCAGCAGCAAGGACAGTAACGGCTACACCTTC CASSKDSNGYTF
TRBJ1-2 TRBV12-5 TRBD1 . 16 TGTGCTAGTGGTTTGGTGACAGGGCCAGCTAACTATGGCTACACCTTC CASGLVTGPANYGYTF